Sequencing of this TCR beta chain was carried out in a study of cytomegalovirus exposure and HLA in healthy donors. Findings and caveats of the study: Later analysis suggested links between common viral pathogens and several top significant clusters. Associated with HLA alleles at 0.05 false discovery rate in a later analysis were over 15,000 TCR beta sequences. Earlier results showed most TCR beta V segments being productive about 87% or about 30% of the time.

After removal of 5 bases from V and 6 bases from J, the junction contained 7 bases not matched to a gene. Germline CDR1 and CDR2: SEHNR and FQNEAQ (reference sequence). The CDR3 totals 15 residues. Each of the donors was a healthy bone marrow donor. A remark on this clone: Antigen unknown.

The PCR had 60 Vbeta and 13 Jbeta primers. TCRdb's table, derived via immunoSEQ multiplex PCR, lists solely in-frame clones and lacks some. This sample has some 97,000 clones, with more than 65% found just once. Sequences were obtained from PBMCs. The J gene is TRBJ2-3, the V gene TRBV7-9; TRBD2 matches at 11 bases. The source is a woman in her forties or fifties in good health and CMV-seropositive. The CDR3 DNA reads as TGTGCCAGCAGCCTTACTAGCGGGAGTTACGATACGCAGTATTTT. Amino acid sequence: CASSLTSGSYDTQYF.